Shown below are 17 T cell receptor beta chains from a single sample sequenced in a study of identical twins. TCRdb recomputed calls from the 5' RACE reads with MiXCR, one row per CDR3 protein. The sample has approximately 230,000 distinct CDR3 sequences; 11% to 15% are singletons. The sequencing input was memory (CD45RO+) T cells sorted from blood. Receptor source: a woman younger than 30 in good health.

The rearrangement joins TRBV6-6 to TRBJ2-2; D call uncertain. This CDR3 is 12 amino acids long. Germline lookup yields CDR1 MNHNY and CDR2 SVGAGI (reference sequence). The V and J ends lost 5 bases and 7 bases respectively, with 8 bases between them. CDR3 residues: CASSGVGGELFF. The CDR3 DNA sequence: TGTGCCAGCAGTGGAGTCGGCGGGGAGCTGTTTTTT.

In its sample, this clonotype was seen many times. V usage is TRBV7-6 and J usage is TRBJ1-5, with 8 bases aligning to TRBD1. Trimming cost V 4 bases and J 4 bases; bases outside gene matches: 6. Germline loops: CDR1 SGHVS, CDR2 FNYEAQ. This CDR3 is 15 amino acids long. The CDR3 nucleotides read TGTGCCAGCAGCTCGACTCGACAGGGGAATCAGCCCCAGCATTTT. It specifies CASSSTRQGNQPQHF.

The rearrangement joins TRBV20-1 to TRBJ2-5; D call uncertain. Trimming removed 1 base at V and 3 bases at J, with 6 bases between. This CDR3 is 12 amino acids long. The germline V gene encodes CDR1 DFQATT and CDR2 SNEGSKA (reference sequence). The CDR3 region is CSARVPEETQYF. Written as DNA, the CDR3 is TGCAGTGCTAGAGTACCAGAAGAGACCCAGTACTTC.

CDR3 nucleotides: TGTGCCAGCAGTTACGGCGGCGGTTATTCACCCCTCCACTTT. Amino acid sequence: CASSYGGGYSPLHF. The J gene is TRBJ1-6, the V gene TRBV6-5; D call uncertain. V was clipped by 2 bases and J by 8 bases, with 10 bases between them. The germline V gene has CDR1 MNHEY and CDR2 SVGAGI. The CDR3 covers 14 residues.

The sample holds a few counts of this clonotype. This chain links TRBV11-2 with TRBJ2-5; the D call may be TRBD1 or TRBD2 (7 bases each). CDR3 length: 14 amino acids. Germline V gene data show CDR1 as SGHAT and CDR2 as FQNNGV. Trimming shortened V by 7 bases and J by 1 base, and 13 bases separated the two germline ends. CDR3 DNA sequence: TGTGCCAGCACCCAGGGGGGGGCCCAAGAGACCCAGTACTTC. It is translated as CASTQGGAQETQYF.

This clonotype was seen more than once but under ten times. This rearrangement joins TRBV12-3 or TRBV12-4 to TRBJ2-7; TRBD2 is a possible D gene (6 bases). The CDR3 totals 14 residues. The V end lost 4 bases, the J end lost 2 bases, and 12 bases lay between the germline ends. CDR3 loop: CASSYTAGPYEQYF. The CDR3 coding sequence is TGTGCCAGCAGTTACACCGCGGGGCCCTACGAGCAGTACTTC.

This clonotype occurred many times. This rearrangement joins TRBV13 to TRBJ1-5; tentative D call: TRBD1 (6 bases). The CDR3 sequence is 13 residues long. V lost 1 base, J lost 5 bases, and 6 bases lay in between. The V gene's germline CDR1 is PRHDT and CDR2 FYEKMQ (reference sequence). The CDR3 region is CASSLDRDQPQHF. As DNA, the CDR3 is TGTGCCAGCAGCTTAGACAGGGATCAGCCCCAGCATTTT.

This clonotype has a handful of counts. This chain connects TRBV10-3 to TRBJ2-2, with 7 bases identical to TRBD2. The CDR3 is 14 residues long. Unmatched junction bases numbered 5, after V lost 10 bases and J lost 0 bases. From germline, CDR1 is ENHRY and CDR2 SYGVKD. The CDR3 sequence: CATQGGPNTGELFF. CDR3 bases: TGTGCCACGCAGGGAGGGCCGAACACCGGGGAGCTGTTTTTT.

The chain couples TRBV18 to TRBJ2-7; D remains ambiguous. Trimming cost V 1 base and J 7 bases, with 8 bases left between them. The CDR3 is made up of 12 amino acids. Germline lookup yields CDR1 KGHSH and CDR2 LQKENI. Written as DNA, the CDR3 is TGTGCCAGCTCACCACTAGTTGGGGAGCAGTACTTC. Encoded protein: CASSPLVGEQYF. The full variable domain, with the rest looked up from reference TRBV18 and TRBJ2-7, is NAGVMQNPRHLVRRRGQEARLRCSPMKGHSHVYWYRQLPEEGLKFMVYLQKENIIDESGMPKERFSAEFPKEGPSILRIQQVVRGDSAAYFCASSPLVGEQYFGPGTRLTVT.

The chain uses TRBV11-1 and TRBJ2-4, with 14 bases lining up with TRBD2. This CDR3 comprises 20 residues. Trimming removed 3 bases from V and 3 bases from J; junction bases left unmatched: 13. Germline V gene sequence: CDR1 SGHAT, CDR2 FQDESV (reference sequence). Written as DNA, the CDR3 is TGTGCCAGCAGCTTGTCGATGGGACTAGCGGGGGATGGGGACAAAAACATTCAGTACTTC. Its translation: CASSLSMGLAGDGDKNIQYF.

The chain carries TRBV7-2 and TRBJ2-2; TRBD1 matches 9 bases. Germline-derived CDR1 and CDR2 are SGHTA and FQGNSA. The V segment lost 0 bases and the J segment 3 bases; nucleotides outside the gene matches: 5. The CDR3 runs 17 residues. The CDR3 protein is CASSLAIRQGDTGELFF. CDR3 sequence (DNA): TGTGCCAGCAGCTTAGCCATTAGACAGGGGGACACCGGGGAGCTGTTTTTT.

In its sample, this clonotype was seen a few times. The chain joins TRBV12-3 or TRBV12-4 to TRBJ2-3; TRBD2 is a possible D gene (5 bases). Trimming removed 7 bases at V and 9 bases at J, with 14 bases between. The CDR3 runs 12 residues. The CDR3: CASTPPTGTQYF. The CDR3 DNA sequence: TGTGCCAGCACCCCCCCCACGGGAACGCAGTATTTT.

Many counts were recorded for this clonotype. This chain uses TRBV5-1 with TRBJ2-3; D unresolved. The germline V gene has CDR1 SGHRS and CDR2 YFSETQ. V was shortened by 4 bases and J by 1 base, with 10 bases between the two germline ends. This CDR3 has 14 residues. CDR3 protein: CASSGRPGTDTQYF. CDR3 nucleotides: TGCGCCAGCAGCGGGCGCCCGGGCACAGATACGCAGTATTTT.

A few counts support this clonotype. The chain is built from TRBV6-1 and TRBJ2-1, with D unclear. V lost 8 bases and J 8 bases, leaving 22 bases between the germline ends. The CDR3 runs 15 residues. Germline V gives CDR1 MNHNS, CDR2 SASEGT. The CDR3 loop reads CASPRQRLHPDEQFF. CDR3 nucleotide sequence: TGTGCCAGCCCCCGGCAGAGGCTCCATCCAGATGAGCAGTTCTTC.

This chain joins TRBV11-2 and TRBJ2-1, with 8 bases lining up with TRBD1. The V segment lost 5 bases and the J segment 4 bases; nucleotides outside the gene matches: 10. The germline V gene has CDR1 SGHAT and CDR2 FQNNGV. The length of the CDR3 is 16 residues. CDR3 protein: CASSTTRDRMYNEQFF. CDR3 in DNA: TGTGCCAGCAGCACAACCCGGGACAGGATGTACAATGAGCAGTTCTTC. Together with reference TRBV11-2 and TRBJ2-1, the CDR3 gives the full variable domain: EAGVAQSPRYKIIEKRQSVAFWCNPISGHATLYWYQQILGQGPKLLIQFQNNGVVDDSQLPKDRFSAERLKGVDSTLKIQPAKLEDSAVYLCASSTTRDRMYNEQFFGPGTRLTVL.

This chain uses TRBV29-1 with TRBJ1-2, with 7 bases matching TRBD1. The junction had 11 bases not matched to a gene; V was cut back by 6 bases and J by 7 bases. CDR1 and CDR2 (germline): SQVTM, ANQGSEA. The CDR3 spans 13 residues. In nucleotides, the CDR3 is TGCAGCGTGAGCGGACAGGCTGAGCGTGGCTACACCTTC. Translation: CSVSGQAERGYTF. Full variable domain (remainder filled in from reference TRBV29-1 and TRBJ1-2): SAVISQKPSRDICQRGTSLTIQCQVDSQVTMMFWYRQQPGQSLTLIATANQGSEATYESGFVIDKFPISRPNLTFSTLTVSNMSPEDSSIYLCSVSGQAERGYTFGSGTRLTVV.

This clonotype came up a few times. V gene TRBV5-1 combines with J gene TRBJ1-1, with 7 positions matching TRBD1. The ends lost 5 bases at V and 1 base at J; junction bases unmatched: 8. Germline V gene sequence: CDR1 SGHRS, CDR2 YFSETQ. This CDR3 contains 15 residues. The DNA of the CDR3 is TGCGCCAGCAGTCCAAAGGGGGCCTCGAACACTGAAGCTTTCTTT. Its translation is CASSPKGASNTEAFF.